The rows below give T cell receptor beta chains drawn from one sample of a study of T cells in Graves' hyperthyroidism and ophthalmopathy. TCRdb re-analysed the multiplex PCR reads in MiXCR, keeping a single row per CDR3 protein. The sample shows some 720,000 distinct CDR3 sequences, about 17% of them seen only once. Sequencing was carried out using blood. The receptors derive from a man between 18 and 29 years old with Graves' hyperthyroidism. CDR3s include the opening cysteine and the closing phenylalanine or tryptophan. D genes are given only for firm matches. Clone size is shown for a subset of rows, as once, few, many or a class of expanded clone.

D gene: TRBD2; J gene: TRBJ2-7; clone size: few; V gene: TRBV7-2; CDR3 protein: CASSFLAGDKAYEQYF; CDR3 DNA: TGTGCCAGCAGCTTTCTAGCGGGAGATAAAGCCTACGAGCAGTACTTC
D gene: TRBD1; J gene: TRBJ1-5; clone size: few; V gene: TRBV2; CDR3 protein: CASSAPGTVGNQPQHF; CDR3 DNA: TGTGCCAGCAGTGCCCCTGGGACAGTAGGCAATCAGCCCCAGCATTTT
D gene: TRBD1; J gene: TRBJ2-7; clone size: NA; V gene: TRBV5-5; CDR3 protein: CASSFFPSGTGRYEQYF; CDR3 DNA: TGTGCCAGCAGCTTTTTCCCTTCCGGGACAGGGAGGTACGAGCAGTACTTC
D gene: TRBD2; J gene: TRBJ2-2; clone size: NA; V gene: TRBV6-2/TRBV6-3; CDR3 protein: CAASNLGGRALGGELFF; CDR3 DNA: TGTGCCGCCAGCAATCTTGGCGGGAGGGCCTTGGGCGGGGAGCTGTTTTTT
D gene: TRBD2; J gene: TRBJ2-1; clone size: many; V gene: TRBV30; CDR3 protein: CAWATSGRAGHEQFF; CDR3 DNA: TGTGCCTGGGCTACTAGCGGGAGGGCCGGGCATGAGCAGTTCTTC
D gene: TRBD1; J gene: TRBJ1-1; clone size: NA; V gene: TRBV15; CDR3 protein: CATSRDRNRGPAFF; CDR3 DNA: TGTGCCACCAGCAGAGATAGGAACAGGGGCCCGGCTTTCTTT
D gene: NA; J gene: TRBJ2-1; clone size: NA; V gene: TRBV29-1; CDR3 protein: CSVVRVLYNEQFF; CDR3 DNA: TGCAGCGTTGTCAGGGTTCTCTACAATGAGCAGTTCTTC
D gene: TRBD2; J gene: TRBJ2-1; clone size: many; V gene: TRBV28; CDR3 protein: CASSLLTWTSGRGNEQFF; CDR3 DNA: TGTGCCAGCAGTTTACTTACCTGGACTAGCGGGAGGGGCAATGAGCAGTTCTTC
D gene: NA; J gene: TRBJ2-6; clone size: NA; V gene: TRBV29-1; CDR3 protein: CSVPAGAGANVLTF; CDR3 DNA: TGCAGCGTGCCTGCTGGAGCTGGGGCCAACGTCCTGACTTTC
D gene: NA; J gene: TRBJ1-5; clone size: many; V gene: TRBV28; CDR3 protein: CASSLWENQPQHF; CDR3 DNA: TGTGCCAGCAGCCTTTGGGAAAATCAGCCCCAGCATTTT
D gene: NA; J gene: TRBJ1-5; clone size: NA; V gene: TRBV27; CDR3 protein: CASRRRPDQPQHF; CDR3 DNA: TGTGCCAGCAGACGACGGCCGGATCAGCCCCAGCATTTT
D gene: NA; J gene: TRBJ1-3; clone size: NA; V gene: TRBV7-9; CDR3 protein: CASSSGSSSGNTIYF; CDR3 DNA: TGTGCCAGCAGCTCCGGCAGTAGCTCTGGAAACACCATATATTTT
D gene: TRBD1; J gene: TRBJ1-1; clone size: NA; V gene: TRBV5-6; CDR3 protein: CASSPELGTGIEAFF; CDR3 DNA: TGTGCCAGCAGCCCTGAACTTGGGACAGGGATTGAAGCTTTCTTT
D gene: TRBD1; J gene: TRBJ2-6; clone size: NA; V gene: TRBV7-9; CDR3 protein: CASSLGPGQGANVLTF; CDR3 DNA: TGTGCCAGCAGCTTAGGGCCGGGACAGGGGGCCAACGTCCTGACTTTC
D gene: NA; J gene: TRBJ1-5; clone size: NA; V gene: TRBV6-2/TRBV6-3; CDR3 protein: CASSYSQRSNQPQHF; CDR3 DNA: TGTGCCAGCAGTTACAGCCAGCGAAGCAATCAGCCCCAGCATTTT
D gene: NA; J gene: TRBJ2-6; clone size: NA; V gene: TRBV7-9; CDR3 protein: CASSPGGRGPKHSGANVLTF; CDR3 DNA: TGTGCCAGCAGCCCCGGGGGTAGGGGCCCCAAGCACTCTGGGGCCAACGTCCTGACTTTC
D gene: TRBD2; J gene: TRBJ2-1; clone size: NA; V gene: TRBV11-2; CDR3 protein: CASSPLIDMNLPGLAGGSYNEQFF; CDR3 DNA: TGTGCCAGCAGCCCCCTAATCGACATGAATTTACCGGGACTAGCGGGAGGAAGTTACAATGAGCAGTTCTTC
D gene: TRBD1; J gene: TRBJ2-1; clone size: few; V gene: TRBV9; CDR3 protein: CASSVEGTAYNEQFF; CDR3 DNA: TGTGCCAGCAGCGTAGAAGGGACAGCCTACAATGAGCAGTTCTTC
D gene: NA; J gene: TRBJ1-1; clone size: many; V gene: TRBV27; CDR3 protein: CASSLYAGVARGTEAFF; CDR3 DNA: TGTGCCAGCAGTTTATATGCAGGGGTCGCAAGGGGCACTGAAGCTTTCTTT
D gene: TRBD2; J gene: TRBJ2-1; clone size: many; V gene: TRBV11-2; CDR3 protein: CASSPSVAGVNEQFF; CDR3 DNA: TGTGCCAGCAGCCCCTCGGTAGCGGGAGTAAATGAGCAGTTCTTC